The rows below give T cell receptor beta chains drawn from one sample of a study of T-cell memory formation after mild COVID-19. TCRdb called the 5' RACE reads again in MiXCR, with one record for every CDR3 protein. The sample has about 560,000 distinct CDR3 sequences, 15% to 20% seen once. The sample consisted of PBMCs or a T cell subset sorted from them (not recorded which). Receptor source: an adult woman who had mild COVID-19 (a few samples of this study predate the infection). Cell type and time point are not known. The CDR3 runs from the conserved cysteine through the conserved F or W. Fields, in order: J gene, CDR3 length, clone size, D gene, V gene, CDR3 protein, CDR3 DNA. A D gene is named only where the DNA matches it firmly. Size is omitted from some rows. Given values are once, few, many or a class for expanded clones.

J gene: TRBJ2-2
CDR3 length: 14
clone size: NA
D gene: NA
V gene: TRBV24-1
CDR3 protein: CATSARGGTGELFF
CDR3 DNA: TGTGCCACCAGTGCGAGGGGAGGAACCGGGGAGCTGTTTTTT

J gene: TRBJ1-1
CDR3 length: 12
clone size: NA
D gene: NA
V gene: TRBV7-9
CDR3 protein: CASSPPTVEAFF
CDR3 DNA: TGTGCCAGCAGCCCCCCTACGGTAGAAGCTTTCTTT

J gene: TRBJ1-1
CDR3 length: 14
clone size: NA
D gene: NA
V gene: TRBV9
CDR3 protein: CASSIATVNTEAFF
CDR3 DNA: TGTGCCAGCAGCATAGCGACGGTGAACACTGAAGCTTTCTTT

J gene: TRBJ1-1
CDR3 length: 12
clone size: once
D gene: NA
V gene: TRBV27
CDR3 protein: CASTHSSIEAFF
CDR3 DNA: TGTGCCAGCACTCACAGCTCGATTGAAGCTTTCTTT

J gene: TRBJ2-7
CDR3 length: 15
clone size: few
D gene: NA
V gene: TRBV5-1
CDR3 protein: CASSYVIRGPYEQYF
CDR3 DNA: TGCGCCAGCAGCTACGTGATCAGGGGACCCTACGAGCAGTACTTC

J gene: TRBJ1-2
CDR3 length: 16
clone size: few
D gene: TRBD1
V gene: TRBV11-2
CDR3 protein: CASSYSGTATNYGYTF
CDR3 DNA: TGTGCCAGCAGCTATTCCGGGACAGCTACTAACTATGGCTACACCTTC

J gene: TRBJ2-1
CDR3 length: 14
clone size: many
D gene: TRBD2
V gene: TRBV27
CDR3 protein: CASSRTRVYNEQFF
CDR3 DNA: TGTGCCAGCAGTCGGACTAGGGTCTACAATGAGCAGTTCTTC

J gene: TRBJ2-2
CDR3 length: 18
clone size: NA
D gene: TRBD2
V gene: TRBV19
CDR3 protein: CASSPPSRQRGNTGELFF
CDR3 DNA: TGTGCCAGTAGTCCCCCGTCGCGACAGCGGGGGAACACCGGGGAGCTGTTTTTT

J gene: TRBJ2-2
CDR3 length: 16
clone size: NA
D gene: NA
V gene: TRBV18
CDR3 protein: CASPTLRGRNTVELFF
CDR3 DNA: TGTGCCAGCCCCACCCTCAGGGGTAGGAACACCGTGGAGCTGTTTTTT

J gene: TRBJ2-7
CDR3 length: 15
clone size: NA
D gene: NA
V gene: TRBV11-2
CDR3 protein: CASSLEPGVGYEQYF
CDR3 DNA: TGTGCCAGCAGCTTAGAGCCTGGTGTGGGTTACGAGCAGTACTTC

J gene: TRBJ2-2
CDR3 length: 15
clone size: few
D gene: NA
V gene: TRBV14
CDR3 protein: CASSQAVAPTGELFF
CDR3 DNA: TGTGCCAGCAGCCAAGCCGTAGCGCCCACCGGGGAGCTTTTTTTT

J gene: TRBJ1-1
CDR3 length: 14
clone size: few
D gene: NA
V gene: TRBV15
CDR3 protein: CATSRDIGFTEAFF
CDR3 DNA: TGTGCCACCAGCAGAGATATAGGGTTTACTGAAGCTTTCTTT

J gene: TRBJ1-1
CDR3 length: 13
clone size: few
D gene: NA
V gene: TRBV12-3/TRBV12-4
CDR3 protein: CASSNIQGTEAFF
CDR3 DNA: TGTGCCAGCAGCAACATACAGGGAACTGAAGCTTTCTTT

J gene: TRBJ2-7
CDR3 length: 16
clone size: NA
D gene: TRBD2
V gene: TRBV4-2
CDR3 protein: CASSREDPAGISEQYF
CDR3 DNA: TGTGCCAGCAGCCGGGAAGACCCAGCGGGGATTAGCGAGCAGTACTTC

J gene: TRBJ2-5
CDR3 length: 14
clone size: NA
D gene: NA
V gene: TRBV29-1
CDR3 protein: CSVELSLRVETQYF
CDR3 DNA: TGCAGCGTTGAGCTCTCCCTAAGAGTGGAGACCCAGTACTTC

J gene: TRBJ2-6
CDR3 length: 17
clone size: NA
D gene: NA
V gene: TRBV18
CDR3 protein: CASSPITGSSGANVLTF
CDR3 DNA: TGTGCCAGCTCACCGATAACAGGTAGCTCTGGGGCCAACGTCCTGACTTTC

J gene: TRBJ2-3
CDR3 length: 17
clone size: few
D gene: NA
V gene: TRBV9
CDR3 protein: CASSVGGDSYYTDTQYF
CDR3 DNA: TGTGCCAGCAGCGTAGGGGGGGACTCCTATTACACAGATACGCAGTATTTT

J gene: TRBJ2-5
CDR3 length: 13
clone size: NA
D gene: NA
V gene: TRBV7-2
CDR3 protein: CASSTPGSATQYF
CDR3 DNA: TGTGCCAGCAGTACTCCAGGGTCGGCTACCCAGTACTTC

J gene: TRBJ2-3
CDR3 length: 13
clone size: many
D gene: NA
V gene: TRBV5-1
CDR3 protein: CASSLAGEDTQYF
CDR3 DNA: TGCGCCAGCAGCTTGGCGGGGGAGGATACGCAGTATTTT

J gene: TRBJ1-4
CDR3 length: 13
clone size: NA
D gene: NA
V gene: TRBV6-5
CDR3 protein: CASAGQSNEKLFF
CDR3 DNA: TGTGCCAGCGCGGGACAATCTAATGAAAAACTGTTTTTT

J gene: TRBJ2-6
CDR3 length: 16
clone size: NA
D gene: TRBD1
V gene: TRBV4-3
CDR3 protein: CASGGQPLSGANVLTF
CDR3 DNA: TGCGCCAGCGGGGGACAGCCCCTCTCTGGGGCCAACGTCCTGACTTTC

J gene: TRBJ2-3
CDR3 length: 16
clone size: few
D gene: NA
V gene: TRBV20-1
CDR3 protein: CSARDPGAGSTDTQYF
CDR3 DNA: TGCAGTGCTAGAGATCCTGGGGCGGGAAGTACAGATACGCAGTATTTT

J gene: TRBJ1-5
CDR3 length: 16
clone size: few
D gene: NA
V gene: TRBV12-3/TRBV12-4
CDR3 protein: CASSTRPRASNQPQHF
CDR3 DNA: TGTGCCAGCAGTACCCGACCCAGGGCTAGCAATCAGCCCCAGCATTTT

J gene: TRBJ1-2
CDR3 length: 16
clone size: NA
D gene: TRBD1
V gene: TRBV12-3/TRBV12-4
CDR3 protein: CASSSLQGAGNYGYTF
CDR3 DNA: TGTGCCAGCAGTAGTTTGCAGGGGGCTGGGAACTATGGCTACACCTTC

J gene: TRBJ1-2
CDR3 length: 14
clone size: NA
D gene: NA
V gene: TRBV15
CDR3 protein: CATSRDLAFSGYTF
CDR3 DNA: TGTGCCACCAGCAGAGATCTTGCGTTCTCTGGCTACACCTTC

J gene: TRBJ1-1
CDR3 length: 10
clone size: few
D gene: NA
V gene: TRBV29-1
CDR3 protein: CSAGAAEAFF
CDR3 DNA: TGCAGCGCCGGGGCGGCTGAAGCTTTCTTT

J gene: TRBJ2-1
CDR3 length: 15
clone size: NA
D gene: TRBD2
V gene: TRBV5-1
CDR3 protein: CASSLGLAPYGEQFF
CDR3 DNA: TGCGCCAGCAGCTTAGGACTAGCGCCCTACGGTGAGCAGTTCTTC

J gene: TRBJ2-3
CDR3 length: 12
clone size: many
D gene: NA
V gene: TRBV4-1
CDR3 protein: CASSQEGDTQYF
CDR3 DNA: TGCGCCAGCAGCCAAGAAGGGGATACGCAGTATTTT

J gene: TRBJ1-5
CDR3 length: 12
clone size: NA
D gene: NA
V gene: TRBV21-1
CDR3 protein: CASGGWDQPQHF
CDR3 DNA: TGTGCCAGCGGCGGGTGGGATCAGCCCCAGCATTTT

J gene: TRBJ2-5
CDR3 length: 13
clone size: many
D gene: TRBD2
V gene: TRBV7-2
CDR3 protein: CASSRPSGGAAYF
CDR3 DNA: TGTGCCAGCAGCCGCCCTAGCGGGGGGGCTGCGTACTTC

J gene: TRBJ2-3
CDR3 length: 15
clone size: few
D gene: NA
V gene: TRBV6-6
CDR3 protein: CASSYSGTSTDTQYF
CDR3 DNA: TGTGCCAGCAGTTACTCCGGGACTAGCACAGATACGCAGTATTTT

J gene: TRBJ1-1
CDR3 length: 16
clone size: NA
D gene: NA
V gene: TRBV10-3
CDR3 protein: CAISDQYGQRGTEAFF
CDR3 DNA: TGTGCCATCAGCGATCAATACGGACAGAGGGGGACTGAAGCTTTCTTT

J gene: TRBJ2-1
CDR3 length: 13
clone size: few
D gene: TRBD1
V gene: TRBV7-9
CDR3 protein: CASSPEQGNEQFF
CDR3 DNA: TGTGCCAGCAGCCCGGAACAGGGGAATGAGCAGTTCTTC

J gene: TRBJ1-1
CDR3 length: 13
clone size: many
D gene: NA
V gene: TRBV6-5
CDR3 protein: CASSYSWSTEAFF
CDR3 DNA: TGTGCCAGCAGTTACTCATGGTCGACGGAAGCTTTCTTT

J gene: TRBJ2-7
CDR3 length: 14
clone size: few
D gene: NA
V gene: TRBV5-1
CDR3 protein: CASSLVGEHYEQYF
CDR3 DNA: TGCGCCAGCAGCTTGGTAGGGGAGCATTACGAGCAGTACTTC

J gene: TRBJ1-5
CDR3 length: 18
clone size: NA
D gene: TRBD1
V gene: TRBV7-9
CDR3 protein: CASSSALTTGEGNQPQHF
CDR3 DNA: TGTGCCAGCAGCTCCGCTCTGACGACAGGGGAGGGCAATCAGCCCCAGCATTTT